This T cell receptor beta chain was identified in a study of cytomegalovirus exposure and HLA in healthy donors. PCR was performed using 60 Vbeta and 13 Jbeta primers. Sequencing used immunoSEQ multiplex PCR; TCRdb keeps in-frame clones, though not all of them. The table shows 150,000 to 170,000 clones, with nearly 80% occurring only once. Germline CDR1 and CDR2: MGHDK and SYGVNS. V shed 3 bases and J 6 bases; nucleotides not matched to a gene: 8. CDR3 length: 15 residues. The origin of this receptor is a man between 25 and 39 years old in good health and CMV-seropositive. The genes are TRBV25-1 and TRBJ1-1; 9 bases agree with TRBD1. What was sequenced was PBMCs. CDR3 sequence reads: CASSDGQGKGAEAFF. DNA of the CDR3: TGTGCCAGCAGTGACGGACAGGGGAAGGGCGCTGAAGCTTTCTTT.